This T cell receptor (beta chain) was found in a study of blood T cell repertoires in COVID-19. The table came from immunoSEQ multiplex PCR; TCRdb's copy has only in-frame clones and leaves some out. The sample includes about 59,000 clones, about 73% of them seen just once. The CDR3 is made up of 17 amino acids. Trimming took off 5 bases at V and 5 bases at J, with 22 bases between the two ends. The germline V gene has CDR1 MGHRA and CDR2 YSYEKL. This TCR derives from a woman aged 65 to 85 with acute or convalescent COVID-19. The J gene is TRBJ1-5, the V gene TRBV4-1, with D perhaps TRBD1 (6 bases). Material: peripheral blood. In DNA, the CDR3 is TGCGCCAGCAGCTCCTCCCTGGGGGGGCGCCGGGATCAGCCCCAGCATTTT. It codes for CASSSSLGGRRDQPQHF.